This T cell receptor beta chain was profiled in a study of identical twins. General study findings and limits: Out-of-frame sharing of TCR alpha in monozygotic twins was underestimated by models. For cord blood, abundant beta clonotypes had fewer insertions, unlike memory repertoires, which showed none. Zero-insertion results could be subject to partial confounding by invariant MAIT and iNKT cells.

Template switching introduced a universal primer site, and the cDNA bore unique molecular identifiers. TCRdb analysed the 5' RACE reads with MiXCR anew, one entry per CDR3 protein. The table shows around 1.7 million distinct CDR3 sequences, with 25% to 35% occurring only once. Per germline, CDR1 LNHDA and CDR2 SQIVND (reference sequence). CDR3 length: 14 amino acids. V lost 7 bases to trimming and J lost 1 base; unmatched junction nucleotides: 6. About this clonotype: Its specificity is not known.

Sequenced input: cord blood. The receptor's source is a newborn girl in good health. This chain joins TRBV19 and TRBJ1-1, with 7 bases aligning to TRBD1. Here the CDR3 DNA reads TGTGCCAGTAACCTCAGGGGGGAGAACACTGAAGCTTTCTTT. It yields the protein CASNLRGENTEAFF.